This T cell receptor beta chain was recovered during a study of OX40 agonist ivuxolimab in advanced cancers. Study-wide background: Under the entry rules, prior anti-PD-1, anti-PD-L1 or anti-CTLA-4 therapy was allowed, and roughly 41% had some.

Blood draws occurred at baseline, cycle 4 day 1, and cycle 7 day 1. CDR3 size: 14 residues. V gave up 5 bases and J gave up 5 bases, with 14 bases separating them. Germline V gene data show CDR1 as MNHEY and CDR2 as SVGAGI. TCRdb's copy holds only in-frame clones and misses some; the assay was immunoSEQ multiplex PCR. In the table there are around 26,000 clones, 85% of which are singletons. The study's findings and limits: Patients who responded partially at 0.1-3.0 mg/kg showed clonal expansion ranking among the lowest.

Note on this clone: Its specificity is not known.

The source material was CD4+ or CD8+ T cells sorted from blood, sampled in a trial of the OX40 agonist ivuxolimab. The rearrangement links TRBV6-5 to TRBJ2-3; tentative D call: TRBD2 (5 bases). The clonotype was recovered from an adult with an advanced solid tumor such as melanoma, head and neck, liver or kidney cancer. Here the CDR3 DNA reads TGTGCCAGCAGTACGGGGTTGCCTCGAGATACGCAGTATTTT. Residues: CASSTGLPRDTQYF.